Here is one T cell receptor beta chain with its context. The CDR3 extends over 16 amino acids. CDR1 and CDR2 (germline): SGHVS, FNYEAQ. V dropped 5 bases and J dropped 6; count of bases not matched to a gene: 9. This sample was included in a study of cytomegalovirus exposure and HLA in healthy donors. Vbeta (60) and Jbeta (13) primers were used in the PCR. This table comes from immunoSEQ multiplex PCR, and its TCRdb copy is limited to in-frame clones, with some not included. This table has 65,000 to 75,000 clones, roughly 74% appearing once. This clonotype was sampled from a woman aged 60-75 years in good health and CMV-seropositive. The specimen was PBMCs. The rearrangement joins TRBV7-6 to TRBJ2-2, with 10 bases lining up with TRBD1. CDR3 nucleotide sequence: TGTGCCAGCAGCAGACAGGGGGCCGCGTCCGCCGGGGAGCTGTTTTTT. This codes for CASSRQGAASAGELFF.